This T cell receptor (beta chain) originates from a study of blood T cell repertoires in COVID-19. Overall study context: T cells, B-cell-depleted T cells, or PBMCs provided the cDNA or gDNA that served as material.

Clones were sequenced by immunoSEQ multiplex PCR, and TCRdb holds only the in-frame ones, with some missing. The data show around 250,000 clones, roughly 90% seen once. Living in under 30 US areas, the participants were between roughly 18 and 89 years of age. Grouping used clinical history reported by participants in a survey and questionnaire. This clone came up a few times. Sequencing input: PBMCs or T cells enriched from blood (not recorded which). The sequence derives from a woman aged 25 to 39 who had recovered from COVID-19.

The CDR3 sequence: CASSEGTAQTYEQYF. DNA for the CDR3: TGTGCCAGCAGTGAAGGGACAGCCCAGACCTACGAGCAGTACTTC. The rearrangement links TRBV2 to TRBJ2-7, with D possibly matching TRBD1 (6 bases). V was shortened by 1 base and J by 2 bases, with 12 bases between the two germline ends. Germline CDR1 reads SNHLY; CDR2 reads FYNNEI. There are 15 residues in the CDR3.